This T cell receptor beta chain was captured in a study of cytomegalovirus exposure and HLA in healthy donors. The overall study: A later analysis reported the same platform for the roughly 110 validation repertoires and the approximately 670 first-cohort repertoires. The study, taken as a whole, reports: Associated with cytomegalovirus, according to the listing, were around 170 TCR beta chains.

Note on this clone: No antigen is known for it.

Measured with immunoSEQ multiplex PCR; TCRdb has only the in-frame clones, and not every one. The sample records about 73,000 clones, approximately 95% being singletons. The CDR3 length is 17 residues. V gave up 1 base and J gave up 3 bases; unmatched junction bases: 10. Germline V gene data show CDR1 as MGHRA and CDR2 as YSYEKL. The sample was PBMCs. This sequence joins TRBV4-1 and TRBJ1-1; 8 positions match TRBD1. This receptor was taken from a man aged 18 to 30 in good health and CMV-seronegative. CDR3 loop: CASSQVRAGGRDTEAFF. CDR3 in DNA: TGCGCCAGCAGCCAAGTAAGGGCAGGGGGCAGGGACACTGAAGCTTTCTTT.